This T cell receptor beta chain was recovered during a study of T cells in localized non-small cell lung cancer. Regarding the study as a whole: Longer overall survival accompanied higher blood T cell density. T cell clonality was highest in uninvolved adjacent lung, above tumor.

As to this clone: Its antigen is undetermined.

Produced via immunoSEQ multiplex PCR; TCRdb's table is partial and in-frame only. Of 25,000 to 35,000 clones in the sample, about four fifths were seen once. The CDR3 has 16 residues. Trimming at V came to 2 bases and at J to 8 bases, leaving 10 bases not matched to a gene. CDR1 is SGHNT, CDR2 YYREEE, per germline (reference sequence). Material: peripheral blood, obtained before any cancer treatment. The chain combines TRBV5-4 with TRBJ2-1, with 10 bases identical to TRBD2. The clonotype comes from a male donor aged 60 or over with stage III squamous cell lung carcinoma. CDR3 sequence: CASSLMLASGSDEQFF. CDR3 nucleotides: TGTGCCAGCAGCTTAATGTTGGCTAGCGGGAGCGATGAGCAGTTCTTC.